The 8 T cell receptor beta chains below were found in one sample sequenced in a study of T cells after yellow fever vaccination. TCRdb called the 5' RACE reads again in MiXCR, with one record for every CDR3 protein. The sample lists a few hundred thousand distinct CDR3 sequences, about 17% occurring once. The specimen comprised PBMCs, sampled around 5 days after the first yellow fever vaccination. The receptors here all came from a man between 18 and 29 years old who received the YFV17D yellow fever vaccine.

This clonotype was counted a few times. The V gene is TRBV27, the J gene TRBJ2-4; tentative D call: TRBD1 (5 bases). The CDR3 length is 16 residues. The germline CDR1 and CDR2 sequences are MNHEY and SMNVEV (reference sequence). V was trimmed by 2 bases and J by 8 bases, leaving 19 bases between them. CDR3 loop: CASSLTAWAEGDIQYF. DNA for the CDR3: TGTGCCAGCAGTTTAACTGCGTGGGCGGAAGGGGACATTCAGTACTTC.

The CDR3 protein is CASSQDPGGQVNEQFF. CDR3 DNA sequence: TGCGCCAGCAGCCAAGATCCCGGGGGGCAGGTCAATGAGCAGTTCTTC. V usage is TRBV4-1 and J usage is TRBJ2-1, with TRBD2 as a possible D gene (7 bases). The length of the CDR3 is 16 residues. Trimming removed 0 bases from V and 6 bases from J, with 15 bases in between. From germline, CDR1 is MGHRA and CDR2 YSYEKL.

This clonotype was seen only a few times. V usage is TRBV10-2 and J usage is TRBJ1-1; the D gene is possibly TRBD1 (5 bases). Deletions cut 2 bases from V and 4 bases from J, with 17 bases between. This CDR3 has 16 residues. The germline CDR1 and CDR2 sequences are WSHSY and SAAADI. The DNA for the CDR3 is TGCGCCAGCAGTGAGGCGCAGGGACCGGCGACCACTGAAGCTTTCTTT. As protein: CASSEAQGPATTEAFF.

This clonotype came up a few times. The V and J genes are TRBV10-3 and TRBJ1-2; TRBD1 is a possible D gene (5 bases). Germline V gives CDR1 ENHRY, CDR2 SYGVKD. The CDR3 runs to 14 residues. Trimming took off 6 bases at V and 6 bases at J, with 17 bases between the two ends. CDR3 in DNA: TGTGCCATCAGCACCCTGACAGAAGTGGATGGCTACACCTTC. This encodes CAISTLTEVDGYTF.

The chain couples TRBV28 to TRBJ1-6; no clear D gene. The CDR3 consists of 11 residues. Trimming removed 3 bases at V and 11 bases at J, with 5 bases between. Per the germline V gene, CDR1 is MDHEN and CDR2 is SYDVKM. This chain's CDR3 is CASSFRAPLHF. The CDR3 nucleotides read TGTGCCAGCAGTTTCCGGGCACCCCTCCACTTT.

This clonotype was seen many times. This chain links TRBV7-2 with TRBJ2-3; D unresolved. The germline V gene has CDR1 SGHTA and CDR2 FQGNSA. Trimming left V 4 bases short and J 2 bases short, with 4 bases between. The CDR3 has 12 amino acids. The chain's CDR3 is CASSSYTDTQYF. The CDR3 bases are TGTGCCAGCAGCTCTTACACAGATACGCAGTATTTT.

This clonotype was observed a handful of times. In nucleotides, the CDR3 is TGTGCCAGCAGCGCCTCAGGGTTCCAAGAGACCCAGTACTTC. Its translation: CASSASGFQETQYF. The chain is built from TRBV5-6 and TRBJ2-5; D is perhaps TRBD1 (5 bases). The V end was cut by 4 bases, the J end by 1 base, with 11 bases between. Germline loops: CDR1 SGHDT, CDR2 YYEEEE. The CDR3 runs to 14 residues. Together with reference TRBV5-6 and TRBJ2-5, the CDR3 gives the full variable domain: DAGVTQSPTHLIKTRGQQVTLRCSPKSGHDTVSWYQQALGQGPQFIFQYYEEEERQRGNFPDRFSGHQFPNYSSELNVNALLLGDSALYLCASSASGFQETQYFGPGTRLLVL.

The chain recombines TRBV20-1 with TRBJ2-2; D might be TRBD2 (7 bases). The germline V and J ends were trimmed by 0 bases and 5 bases, with 19 bases remaining between them. Germline values: CDR1 DFQATT, CDR2 SNEGSKA (reference sequence). CDR3 length equals 17 residues. The CDR3 region has the DNA TGCAGTGCTAGAGATAGTAGTTCGGGGGGCGGAACCGGGGAGCTGTTTTTT. Translation: CSARDSSSGGGTGELFF.